This T cell receptor beta chain stems from a study of T cell responses to AZD1222 COVID-19 vaccine. Study-wide context: It was second doses at about 4 or about 12 weeks that were pooled.

Assay used: immunoSEQ multiplex PCR; TCRdb lists only in-frame clones, some missing. The table lists 100,000 to 150,000 clones, about 94% of them singletons. The CDR3 runs 15 residues. Germline lookup yields CDR1 MDHEN and CDR2 SYDVKM. Trimming removed 5 bases from V and 4 bases from J; junction bases left unmatched: 4. A remark on this clone: The antigen is unknown.

Study-level points and caveats: Vaccine-associated CD4 TCRs spanned spike, dominant at 160-218 and 743-854. Possibly, clonal diversity was underestimated; donors were largely white British and included more females.

Specimen: peripheral blood, collected on day 0 of AZD1222 vaccination. This clonotype was obtained from an adult in good health. This sequence joins TRBV28 and TRBJ2-7, with 14 bases that match TRBD2. This chain's CDR3 is CASSGTSGRTYEQYF. The CDR3 DNA follows: TGTGCCAGCAGTGGGACTAGCGGGAGAACTTACGAGCAGTACTTC.